The 9 T cell receptor beta chains in this list originate from one sample, sequenced in a study of technical replicates of blood from a few donors. Assay: immunoSEQ multiplex PCR; the TCRdb copy retains only in-frame clones and omits some. The sample records about 71,000 clones, roughly 92% being singletons. Material: T cells isolated from PBMCs. The receptors were sampled from a human donor in good health.

The rearrangement links TRBV11-3 to TRBJ2-6; the match to TRBD1 covers 7 bases. The J segment lost 0 bases and the V segment lost 4 bases, leaving 12 bases of the junction unmatched. This CDR3 spans 19 amino acids. Germline CDR1 is SGHNT and CDR2 is YENEEA. The CDR3: CASSSRTGLFSSGANVLTF. For the CDR3, the DNA is TGTGCCAGCAGCTCTAGGACAGGATTATTTAGCTCTGGGGCCAACGTCCTGACTTTC. Full variable domain (rest looked up from reference TRBV11-3 and TRBJ2-6): EAGVVQSPRYKIIEKKQPVAFWCNPISGHNTLYWYLQNLGQGPELLIRYENEEAVDDSQLPKDRFSAERLKGVDSTLKIQPAELGDSAVYLCASSSRTGLFSSGANVLTFGAGSRLTVL.

The chain joins TRBV7-2 to TRBJ1-5; D may be TRBD1 (6 bases). CDR1 and CDR2 from the germline V gene are SGHTA and FQGNSA. With 5 bases removed from V and 0 bases from J, the gap between germline ends came to 17 bases. The CDR3 consists of 17 residues. The CDR3 DNA reads TGTGCCAGCAGCCGTTGGGAGGGGGGTTATAGCAATCAGCCCCAGCATTTT. Protein product: CASSRWEGGYSNQPQHF. Complete variable domain (other parts from reference TRBV7-2 and TRBJ1-5): GAGVSQSPSNKVTEKGKDVELRCDPISGHTALYWYRQSLGQGLEFLIYFQGNSAPDKSGLPSDRFSAERTGGSVSTLTIQRTQQEDSAVYLCASSRWEGGYSNQPQHFGDGTRLSIL.

The V and J genes are TRBV4-2 and TRBJ1-5, with 9 positions matching TRBD1. This CDR3 is built from 15 residues. Unmatched junction bases numbered 1, after V lost 0 bases and J lost 4 bases. Germline-derived CDR1 and CDR2 are LGHNA and YNFKEQ. The CDR3 spells CASSQEGTGNQPQHF. Written as DNA, the CDR3 is TGTGCCAGCAGCCAAGAGGGGACAGGGAATCAGCCCCAGCATTTT.

The DNA for the CDR3 is TGTGCCAGCAGCTTGGTGGGCCGACGGCACACTGAAGCTTTCTTT. Protein: CASSLVGRRHTEAFF. This chain connects TRBV5-6 to TRBJ1-1; D is unresolved. CDR3 size: 15 residues. Germline V gene data show CDR1 as SGHDT and CDR2 as YYEEEE. Between the trimmed V and J ends, which lost 0 bases and 3 bases, there was a span of 12 bases.

The V gene is TRBV7-9, the J gene TRBJ2-7; D ambiguous. V lost 1 base, J lost 6 bases, and 4 bases lay in between. The CDR3 runs to 11 residues. Germline CDR1 is SEHNR and CDR2 is FQNEAQ (reference sequence). CDR3 amino acids: CASSLVSEQYF. The DNA for the CDR3 is TGTGCCAGCAGCTTAGTTAGCGAGCAGTACTTC.

This chain links TRBV15 with TRBJ1-2; TRBD1 agrees at 9 bases. Germline V gene lookup returns CDR1 LNHNV and CDR2 YYDKDF (reference sequence). With V trimmed by 1 base and J by 6 bases, 3 bases remained unmatched. The CDR3 has 14 residues. CDR3 residues: CATSRARDRDGYTF. The CDR3, as DNA: TGTGCCACCAGCAGAGCCCGGGACAGGGATGGCTACACCTTC.

This chain joins TRBV11-3 and TRBJ2-3; D may be TRBD1 (5 bases). Deletions cut 5 bases from V and 3 bases from J, with 15 bases between. The CDR3 extends over 15 amino acids. CDR1 is SGHNT, CDR2 YENEEA, per germline. CDR3 sequence: CASSKDQGWTDTQYF. CDR3 coding DNA: TGTGCCAGCAGCAAAGACCAGGGTTGGACAGATACGCAGTATTTT.

The CDR3 loop reads CASSYLDRGYRNEQFF. The CDR3, as DNA: TGTGCCAGCAGTTACTTGGACAGGGGCTACAGAAATGAGCAGTTCTTC. The V gene is TRBV6-6, the J gene TRBJ2-1, with 9 bases identical to TRBD1. The CDR3 consists of 16 residues. Per germline, CDR1 MNHNY and CDR2 SVGAGI (reference sequence). With 1 base clipped from V and 7 bases from J, the junction kept 8 bases outside the gene matches.

The sample holds one count of this clone. The chain has TRBV6-1 and TRBJ2-7, with 8 bases identical to TRBD2. Trimming cost V 6 bases and J 5 bases; bases outside gene matches: 9. CDR1 and CDR2 from the germline V gene are MNHNS and SASEGT. The CDR3 totals 14 residues. The CDR3 nucleotides read TGTGCCAGCAGCCGTGGGCGGGAGGTAAACGAGCAGTACTTC. Translating it yields CASSRGREVNEQYF.